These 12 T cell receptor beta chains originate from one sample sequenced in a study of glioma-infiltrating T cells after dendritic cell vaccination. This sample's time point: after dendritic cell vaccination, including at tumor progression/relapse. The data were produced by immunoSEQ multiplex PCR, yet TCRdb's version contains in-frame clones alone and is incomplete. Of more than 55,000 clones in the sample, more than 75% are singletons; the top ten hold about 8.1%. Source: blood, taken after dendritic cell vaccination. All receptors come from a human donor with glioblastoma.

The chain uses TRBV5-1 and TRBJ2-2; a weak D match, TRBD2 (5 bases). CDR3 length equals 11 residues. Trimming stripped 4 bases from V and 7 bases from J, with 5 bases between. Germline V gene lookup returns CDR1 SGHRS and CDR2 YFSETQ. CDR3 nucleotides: TGCGCCAGCAGCCGGGGCGGGGAGCTGTTTTTT. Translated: CASSRGGELFF.

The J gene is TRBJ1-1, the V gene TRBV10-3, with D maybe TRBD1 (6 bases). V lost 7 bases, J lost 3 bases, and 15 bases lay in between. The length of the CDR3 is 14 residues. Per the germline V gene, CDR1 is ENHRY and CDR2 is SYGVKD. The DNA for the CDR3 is TGTGCCATCAACCAGGGGAAATGGGACACTGAAGCTTTCTTT. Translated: CAINQGKWDTEAFF.

For the CDR3, the DNA is TGTGCCAGCAACTATGGTCGGGACAGGTCTCACGAGCAGTACTTC. Its translation is CASNYGRDRSHEQYF. The rearrangement uses TRBV6-5 and TRBJ2-7, with 8 bases that match TRBD1. V shed 7 bases and J 5 bases; nucleotides not matched to a gene: 13. The CDR3 contains 15 residues. Germline V gene lookup returns CDR1 MNHEY and CDR2 SVGAGI.

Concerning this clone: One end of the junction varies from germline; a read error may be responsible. The CDR3 coding sequence is TGTGCTAGCAGCCTATACAACCGGGACAACTACACCTTC. Its protein is CASSLYNRDNYTF. The rearrangement links TRBV7-7 to TRBJ1-2; D might be TRBD1 (6 bases). The CDR3 has 13 residues. Germline V CDR1 and CDR2: SSHAT, FNYEAQ (reference sequence).

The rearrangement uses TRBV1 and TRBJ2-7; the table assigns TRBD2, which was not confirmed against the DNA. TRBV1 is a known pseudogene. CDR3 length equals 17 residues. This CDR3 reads CTSSQERPAGWSYEQYF. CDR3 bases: TGCACCAGCAGCCAAGAGAGGCCAGCGGGGTGGTCCTACGAGCAGTACTTC.

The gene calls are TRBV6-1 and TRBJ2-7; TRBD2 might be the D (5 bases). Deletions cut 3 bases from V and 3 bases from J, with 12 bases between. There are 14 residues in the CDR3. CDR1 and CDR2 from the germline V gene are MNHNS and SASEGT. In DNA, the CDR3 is TGTGCCAGCAGTGATGGTATCGGGGTCTACGAGCAGTACTTC. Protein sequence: CASSDGIGVYEQYF.

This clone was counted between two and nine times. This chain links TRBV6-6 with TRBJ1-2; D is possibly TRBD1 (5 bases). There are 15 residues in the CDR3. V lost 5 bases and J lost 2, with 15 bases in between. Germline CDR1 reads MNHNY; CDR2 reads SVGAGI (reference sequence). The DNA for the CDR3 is TGTGCCAGCAGTCATGGACACCTCGGGAACTATGGCTACACCTTC. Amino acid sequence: CASSHGHLGNYGYTF.

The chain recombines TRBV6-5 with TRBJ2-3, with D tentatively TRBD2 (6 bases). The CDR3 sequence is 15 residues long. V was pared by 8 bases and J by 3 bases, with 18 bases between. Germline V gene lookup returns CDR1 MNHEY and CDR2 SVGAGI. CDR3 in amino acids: CASRSLDGGTDTQYF. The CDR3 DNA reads TGTGCCAGCCGGTCGTTGGACGGAGGGACAGATACGCAGTATTTT.

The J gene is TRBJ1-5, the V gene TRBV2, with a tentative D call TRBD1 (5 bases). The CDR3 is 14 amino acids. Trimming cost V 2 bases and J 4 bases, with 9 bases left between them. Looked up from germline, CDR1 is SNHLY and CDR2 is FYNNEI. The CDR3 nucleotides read TGTGCCAGCAGTGAAAGGGGTCGGAATCAGCCCCAGCATTTT. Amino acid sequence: CASSERGRNQPQHF.

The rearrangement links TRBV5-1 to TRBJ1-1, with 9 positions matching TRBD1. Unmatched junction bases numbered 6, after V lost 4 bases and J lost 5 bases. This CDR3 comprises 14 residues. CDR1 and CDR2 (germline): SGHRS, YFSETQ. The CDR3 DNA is TGCGCCAGCAGCCCCGGACAGGGGAGGACTGAAGCTTTCTTT. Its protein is CASSPGQGRTEAFF.

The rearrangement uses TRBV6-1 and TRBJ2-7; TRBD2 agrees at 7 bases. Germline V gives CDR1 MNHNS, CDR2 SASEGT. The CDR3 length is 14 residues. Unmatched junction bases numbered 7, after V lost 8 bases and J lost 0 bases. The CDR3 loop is CASLRSSGSYEQYF. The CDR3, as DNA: TGTGCCAGCCTTCGGTCTAGCGGCTCCTACGAGCAGTACTTC.

The CDR3 nucleotides read TGTGCCTGGAGCGGAACCAGAGCGGGGGGGACCCAGTACTTC. Protein: CAWSGTRAGGTQYF. The chain carries TRBV30 and TRBJ2-5; 9 bases are shared with TRBD2. Trimming cost V 3 bases and J 7 bases; bases outside gene matches: 9. CDR3 length equals 14 residues. Germline-derived CDR1 and CDR2 are GTSNPN and SVGIG (reference sequence).